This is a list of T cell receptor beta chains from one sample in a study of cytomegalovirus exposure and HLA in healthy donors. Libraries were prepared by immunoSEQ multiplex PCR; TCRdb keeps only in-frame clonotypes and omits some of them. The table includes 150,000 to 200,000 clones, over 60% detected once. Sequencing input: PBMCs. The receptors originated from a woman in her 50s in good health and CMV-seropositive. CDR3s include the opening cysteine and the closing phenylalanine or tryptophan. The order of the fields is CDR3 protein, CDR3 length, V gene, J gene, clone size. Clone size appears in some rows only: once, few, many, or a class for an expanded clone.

cdr3_aa: CASSKYRGGEAFF
cdr3_length: 13
v_call: TRBV19
j_call: TRBJ1-1
clone_size: once

cdr3_aa: CASSSGGNTGELFF
cdr3_length: 14
v_call: TRBV28
j_call: TRBJ2-2
clone_size: .

cdr3_aa: CASSEGHINYGYTF
cdr3_length: 14
v_call: TRBV2
j_call: TRBJ1-2
clone_size: .

cdr3_aa: CASSPNYDRGIYGYTF
cdr3_length: 16
v_call: TRBV2
j_call: TRBJ1-2
clone_size: .

cdr3_aa: CASSYATREETQYF
cdr3_length: 14
v_call: TRBV6-6
j_call: TRBJ2-5
clone_size: .

cdr3_aa: CASSNSGLAKNIQYF
cdr3_length: 15
v_call: TRBV19
j_call: TRBJ2-4
clone_size: .

cdr3_aa: CASSQEAGASRPYEQYF
cdr3_length: 17
v_call: TRBV4-1
j_call: TRBJ2-7
clone_size: .

cdr3_aa: CASSQDSSYEQYF
cdr3_length: 13
v_call: TRBV5-1
j_call: TRBJ2-7
clone_size: .

cdr3_aa: CASSLRGPGSPLHF
cdr3_length: 14
v_call: TRBV6-1
j_call: TRBJ1-6
clone_size: .

cdr3_aa: CASSLVSGTGNTIYF
cdr3_length: 15
v_call: TRBV7-2
j_call: TRBJ1-3
clone_size: .

cdr3_aa: CASHSTGANVLTF
cdr3_length: 13
v_call: TRBV2
j_call: TRBJ2-6
clone_size: few

cdr3_aa: CASGAGHTDTQYF
cdr3_length: 13
v_call: TRBV6-4
j_call: TRBJ2-3
clone_size: few

cdr3_aa: CASSADRVSYGYTF
cdr3_length: 14
v_call: TRBV5-1
j_call: TRBJ1-2
clone_size: .

cdr3_aa: CASSIVYSNNQPQHF
cdr3_length: 15
v_call: TRBV19
j_call: TRBJ1-5
clone_size: few

cdr3_aa: CASSLGRRQTNYGYTF
cdr3_length: 16
v_call: TRBV7-9
j_call: TRBJ1-2
clone_size: few

cdr3_aa: CASSVAGNTDTQYF
cdr3_length: 14
v_call: TRBV9
j_call: TRBJ2-3
clone_size: once

cdr3_aa: CASSLVVGGQYEQYF
cdr3_length: 15
v_call: TRBV5-1
j_call: TRBJ2-7
clone_size: .

cdr3_aa: CASSEGRVFGNTIYF
cdr3_length: 15
v_call: TRBV2
j_call: TRBJ1-3
clone_size: .

cdr3_aa: CASSMGGLSTEAFF
cdr3_length: 14
v_call: TRBV19
j_call: TRBJ1-1
clone_size: .

cdr3_aa: CASSLGAGQGRYEQYF
cdr3_length: 16
v_call: TRBV5-4
j_call: TRBJ2-7
clone_size: few

cdr3_aa: CASRPHLGGARYF
cdr3_length: 13
v_call: TRBV6-5
j_call: TRBJ2-3
clone_size: .

cdr3_aa: CASSLQDRVEQYF
cdr3_length: 13
v_call: TRBV7-8
j_call: TRBJ2-7
clone_size: .

cdr3_aa: CASQVASGGPLSQETQYF
cdr3_length: 18
v_call: TRBV28
j_call: TRBJ2-5
clone_size: once

cdr3_aa: CASSLAGGTSSYEQYF
cdr3_length: 16
v_call: TRBV7-2
j_call: TRBJ2-7
clone_size: few

cdr3_aa: CATREGHSSYYGYTF
cdr3_length: 15
v_call: TRBV15
j_call: TRBJ1-2
clone_size: .

cdr3_aa: CASSGVQGALRETQYF
cdr3_length: 16
v_call: TRBV7-2
j_call: TRBJ2-5
clone_size: .

cdr3_aa: CASSLAGGSGANVLTF
cdr3_length: 16
v_call: TRBV7-6
j_call: TRBJ2-6
clone_size: .

cdr3_aa: CASSSRDRGEYTQYF
cdr3_length: 15
v_call: TRBV5-6
j_call: TRBJ2-3
clone_size: .

cdr3_aa: CASSRGLLNTEAFF
cdr3_length: 14
v_call: TRBV2
j_call: TRBJ1-1
clone_size: .

cdr3_aa: CASNEGGGLNTEAFF
cdr3_length: 15
v_call: TRBV5-1
j_call: TRBJ1-1
clone_size: once

cdr3_aa: CASSFGSGSNQPQHF
cdr3_length: 15
v_call: TRBV6-5
j_call: TRBJ1-5
clone_size: .

cdr3_aa: CASSQDKGMAGGPEQYF
cdr3_length: 17
v_call: TRBV4-3
j_call: .
clone_size: .

cdr3_aa: CASSAKRGGDVNTEAFF
cdr3_length: 17
v_call: TRBV9
j_call: TRBJ1-1
clone_size: once

cdr3_aa: CASSLYLAGEGETQYF
cdr3_length: 16
v_call: TRBV28
j_call: TRBJ2-5
clone_size: .

cdr3_aa: CASSVDGNSGNTIYF
cdr3_length: 15
v_call: TRBV9
j_call: TRBJ1-3
clone_size: .

cdr3_aa: CASSPRSGANVLTF
cdr3_length: 14
v_call: TRBV7-9
j_call: TRBJ2-6
clone_size: .

cdr3_aa: CASRVTGGFEQYF
cdr3_length: 13
v_call: TRBV6-1
j_call: TRBJ2-7
clone_size: .

cdr3_aa: CASRPWTGESYEQYF
cdr3_length: 15
v_call: TRBV27
j_call: TRBJ2-7
clone_size: .

cdr3_aa: CASRKTSGSSYEQYF
cdr3_length: 15
v_call: TRBV7-9
j_call: TRBJ2-7
clone_size: once

cdr3_aa: CASSLTSEFRTGTNEQFF
cdr3_length: 18
v_call: TRBV7-2
j_call: TRBJ2-1
clone_size: .

cdr3_aa: CASSLSGTGLGYGYTF
cdr3_length: 16
v_call: TRBV19
j_call: TRBJ1-2
clone_size: .

cdr3_aa: CASSARLDSYNEQFF
cdr3_length: 15
v_call: TRBV19
j_call: TRBJ2-1
clone_size: .

cdr3_aa: CASSKQGAGTEAFF
cdr3_length: 14
v_call: TRBV9
j_call: TRBJ1-1
clone_size: .

cdr3_aa: CASSQEPGLNNERQFF
cdr3_length: 16
v_call: TRBV4-2
j_call: TRBJ2-1
clone_size: .

cdr3_aa: CASSLERGHGYTF
cdr3_length: 13
v_call: TRBV5-6
j_call: TRBJ1-2
clone_size: .

cdr3_aa: CASSEVGGTTEAFF
cdr3_length: 14
v_call: TRBV25-1
j_call: TRBJ1-1
clone_size: few

cdr3_aa: CASSLSPLETQYF
cdr3_length: 13
v_call: TRBV27
j_call: TRBJ2-5
clone_size: .

cdr3_aa: CASSFTGSGANVLTF
cdr3_length: 15
v_call: TRBV27
j_call: TRBJ2-6
clone_size: .

cdr3_aa: CASSQALRGGRTGELFF
cdr3_length: 17
v_call: TRBV4-1
j_call: TRBJ2-2
clone_size: .

cdr3_aa: CASSLARTAGGYTF
cdr3_length: 14
v_call: TRBV11-2
j_call: TRBJ1-2
clone_size: .